This TCR beta chain is drawn from a study of T cell responses to AZD1222 COVID-19 vaccine. The protocol was immunoSEQ multiplex PCR, while the TCRdb copy is restricted to in-frame clones and leaves out a portion. The sample comprises about 150,000 clones, just over 90% of which are singletons, and approximately 2.9% rests with the top ten. Study results and caveats: Repertoire samples came only from after the peak T cell response. Donors were mostly white British, more females; clonal diversity possibly underestimated.

Trimming cost V 2 bases and J 4 bases; bases outside gene matches: 5. Germline V lookup: CDR1 MNHEY, CDR2 SMNVEV (reference sequence). This CDR3 has 14 residues. This clone was seen more than once but under ten times. Its matching antigen is unknown. The material sequenced was peripheral blood, taken on day 0 of MenACWY control vaccination. V and J are TRBV27 and TRBJ2-7; 7 nucleotides match TRBD2. This clonotype originated in an adult in good health. The CDR3 sequence: CASSLSPSGYEQYF. The CDR3 DNA follows: TGTGCCAGCAGTTTAAGTCCTAGCGGATACGAGCAGTACTTC.